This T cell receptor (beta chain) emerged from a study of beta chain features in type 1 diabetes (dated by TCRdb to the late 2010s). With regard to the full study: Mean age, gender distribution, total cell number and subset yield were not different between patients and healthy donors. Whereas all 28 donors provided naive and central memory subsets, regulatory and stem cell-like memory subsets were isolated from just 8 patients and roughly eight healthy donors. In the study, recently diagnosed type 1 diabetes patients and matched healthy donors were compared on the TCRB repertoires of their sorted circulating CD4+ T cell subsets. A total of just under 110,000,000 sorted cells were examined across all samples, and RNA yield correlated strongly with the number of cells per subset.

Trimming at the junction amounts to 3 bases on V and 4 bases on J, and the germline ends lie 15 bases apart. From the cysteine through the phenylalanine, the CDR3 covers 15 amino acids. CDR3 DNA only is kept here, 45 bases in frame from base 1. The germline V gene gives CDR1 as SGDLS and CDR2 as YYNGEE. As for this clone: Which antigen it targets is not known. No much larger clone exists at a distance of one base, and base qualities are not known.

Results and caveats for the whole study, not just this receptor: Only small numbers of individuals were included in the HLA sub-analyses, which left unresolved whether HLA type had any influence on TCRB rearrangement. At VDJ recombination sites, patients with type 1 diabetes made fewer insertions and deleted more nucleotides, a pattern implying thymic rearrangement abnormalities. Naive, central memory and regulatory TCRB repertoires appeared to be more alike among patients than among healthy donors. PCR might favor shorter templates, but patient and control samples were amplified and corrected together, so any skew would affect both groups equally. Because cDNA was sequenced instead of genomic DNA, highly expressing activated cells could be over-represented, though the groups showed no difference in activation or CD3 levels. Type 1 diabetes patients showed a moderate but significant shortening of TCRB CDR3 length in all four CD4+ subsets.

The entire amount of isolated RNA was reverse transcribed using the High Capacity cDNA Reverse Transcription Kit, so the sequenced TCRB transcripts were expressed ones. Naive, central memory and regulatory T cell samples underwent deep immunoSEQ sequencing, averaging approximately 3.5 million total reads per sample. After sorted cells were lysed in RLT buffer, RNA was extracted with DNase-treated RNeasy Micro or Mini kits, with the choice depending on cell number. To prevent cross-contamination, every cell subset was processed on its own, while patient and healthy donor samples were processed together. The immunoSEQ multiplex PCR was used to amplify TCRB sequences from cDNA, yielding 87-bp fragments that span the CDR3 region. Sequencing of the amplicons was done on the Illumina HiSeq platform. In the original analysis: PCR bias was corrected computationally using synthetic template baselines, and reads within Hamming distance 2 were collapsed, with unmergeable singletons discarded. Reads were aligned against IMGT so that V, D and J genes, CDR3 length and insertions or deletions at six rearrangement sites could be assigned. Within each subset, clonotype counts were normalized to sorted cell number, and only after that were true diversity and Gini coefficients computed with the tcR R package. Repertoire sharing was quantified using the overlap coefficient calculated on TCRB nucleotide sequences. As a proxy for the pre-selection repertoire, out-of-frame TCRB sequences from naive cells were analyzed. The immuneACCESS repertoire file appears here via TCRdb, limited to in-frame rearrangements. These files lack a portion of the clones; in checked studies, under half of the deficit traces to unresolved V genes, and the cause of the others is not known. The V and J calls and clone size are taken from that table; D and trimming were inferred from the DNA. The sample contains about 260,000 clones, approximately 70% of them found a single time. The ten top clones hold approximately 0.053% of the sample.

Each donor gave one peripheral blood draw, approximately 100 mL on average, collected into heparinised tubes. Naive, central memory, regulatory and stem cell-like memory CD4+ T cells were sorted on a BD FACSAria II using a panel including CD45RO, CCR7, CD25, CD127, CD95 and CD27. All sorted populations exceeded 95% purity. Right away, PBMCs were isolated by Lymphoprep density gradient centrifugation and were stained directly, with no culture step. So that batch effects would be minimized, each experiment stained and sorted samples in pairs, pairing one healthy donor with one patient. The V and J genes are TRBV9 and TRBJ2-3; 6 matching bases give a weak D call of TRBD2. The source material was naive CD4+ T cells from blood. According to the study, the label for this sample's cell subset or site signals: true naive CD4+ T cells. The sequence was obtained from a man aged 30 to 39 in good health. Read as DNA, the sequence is TGTGCCAGCAGCGCCCGATGGACTACCGCAGATACGCAGTATTTT. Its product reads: CASSARWTTADTQYF.